This T cell receptor (beta chain) is from a study of shared clonotypes between healthy human individuals. The method was immunoSEQ multiplex PCR; TCRdb's version includes in-frame clones alone and lacks a portion of them. Of roughly 1.4 million clones in the sample, 98% are singletons; the top ten hold 0.36%. Germline CDR1 reads SNHLY; CDR2 reads FYNNEI. V lost 1 base to trimming and J lost 6 bases, with 9 bases between them. The CDR3 has 13 amino acids. Specimen: naive CD4+ T cells sorted from blood. Subset: CD45RA+ positively selected. The TCR sequence derives from a man aged 25 to 40 in good health. The J gene is TRBJ1-1, the V gene TRBV2, with D possibly TRBD1 on 5 matching bases. For the CDR3, the DNA is TGTGCCAGCAGTGAAGGCAGGGCCCCTGAAGCTTTCTTT. This encodes CASSEGRAPEAFF.